The 2 T cell receptor beta chains below all came from one sample that was sequenced in a study of T-cell reconstitution after alpha-beta-depleted transplantation in children. Molecular barcoding with unique molecular identifiers was used for the TCRbeta library. Each CDR3 protein is one row after TCRdb ran MiXCR on the PCR reads. The sample comprises 200,000 to 250,000 distinct CDR3 sequences, 6.6% of which are singletons, and 5% to 6.5% rests with the top ten. Source: PBMCs, taken before TCRalphabeta/CD19-depleted stem cell transplant. Every receptor here comes from a boy aged 2 to 10 with acute lymphoblastic leukemia, due to receive a stem cell transplant.

This clonotype was detected a few times. The J gene is TRBJ2-5, the V gene TRBV11-2; D is ambiguous. Germline-derived CDR1 and CDR2 are SGHAT and FQNNGV. The CDR3 totals 12 residues. Trimming left V 5 bases short and J 7 bases short, with 11 bases between. Written as DNA, the CDR3 is TGTGCCAGCAGCCCAACGTCCCCGACCCAGTACTTC. Its translation: CASSPTSPTQYF.

This clonotype has a count of ten or more. The chain couples TRBV5-6 to TRBJ2-7, with 9 nucleotides matching TRBD1. CDR1 SGHDT and CDR2 YYEEEE come from the germline V gene. The length of the CDR3 is 15 residues. The J segment lost 6 bases and the V segment lost 1 base, leaving 8 bases of the junction unmatched. CDR3 in DNA: TGTGCCAGCAGCTTGCCCGAAGAACAGGGGGCCGAGCAGTACTTC. Protein product: CASSLPEEQGAEQYF.